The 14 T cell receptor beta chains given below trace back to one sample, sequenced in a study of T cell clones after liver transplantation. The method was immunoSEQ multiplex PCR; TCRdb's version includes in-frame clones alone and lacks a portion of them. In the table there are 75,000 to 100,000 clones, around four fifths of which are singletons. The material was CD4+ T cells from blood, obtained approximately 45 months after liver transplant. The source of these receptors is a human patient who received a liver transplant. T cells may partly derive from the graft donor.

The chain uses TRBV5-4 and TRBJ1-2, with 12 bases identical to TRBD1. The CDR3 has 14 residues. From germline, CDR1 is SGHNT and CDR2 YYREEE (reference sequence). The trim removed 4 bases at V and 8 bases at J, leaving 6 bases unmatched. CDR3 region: CASSPGQGAGGYTF. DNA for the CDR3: TGTGCCAGCAGCCCGGGACAGGGGGCGGGAGGCTACACCTTC.

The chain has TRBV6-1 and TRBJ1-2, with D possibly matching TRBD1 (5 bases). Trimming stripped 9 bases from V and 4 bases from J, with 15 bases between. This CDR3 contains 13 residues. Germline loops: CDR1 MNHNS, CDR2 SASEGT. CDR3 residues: CASTGTMSYGYTF. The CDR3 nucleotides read TGTGCCAGTACCGGGACGATGAGCTATGGCTACACCTTC.

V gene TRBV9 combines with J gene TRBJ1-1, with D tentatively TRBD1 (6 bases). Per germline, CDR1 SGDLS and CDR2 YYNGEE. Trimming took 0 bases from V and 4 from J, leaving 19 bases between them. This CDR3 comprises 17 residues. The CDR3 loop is CASSVAVGGAGSTEAFF. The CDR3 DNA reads TGTGCCAGCAGCGTAGCAGTGGGGGGGGCCGGTAGCACTGAAGCTTTCTTT. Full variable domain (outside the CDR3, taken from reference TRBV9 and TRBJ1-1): DSGVTQTPKHLITATGQRVTLRCSPRSGDLSVYWYQQSLDQGLQFLIQYYNGEERAKGNILERFSAQQFPDLHSELNLSSLELGDSALYFCASSVAVGGAGSTEAFFGQGTRLTVV.

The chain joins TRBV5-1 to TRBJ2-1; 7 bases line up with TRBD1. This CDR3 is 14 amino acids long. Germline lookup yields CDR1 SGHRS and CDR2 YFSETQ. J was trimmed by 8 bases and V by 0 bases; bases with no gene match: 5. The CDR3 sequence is CASSLAGTDYEQFF. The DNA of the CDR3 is TGCGCCAGCAGCTTGGCTGGGACAGACTATGAGCAGTTCTTC.

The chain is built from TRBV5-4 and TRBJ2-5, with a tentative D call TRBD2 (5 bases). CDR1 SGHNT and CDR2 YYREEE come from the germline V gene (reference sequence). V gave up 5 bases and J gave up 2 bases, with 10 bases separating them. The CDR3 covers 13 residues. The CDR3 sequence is CASSRGGQETQYF. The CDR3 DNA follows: TGTGCCAGCAGTCGCGGAGGACAAGAGACCCAGTACTTC.

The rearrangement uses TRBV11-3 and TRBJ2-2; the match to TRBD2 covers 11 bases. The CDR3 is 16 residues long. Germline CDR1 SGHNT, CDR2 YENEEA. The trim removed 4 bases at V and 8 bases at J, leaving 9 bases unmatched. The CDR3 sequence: CASSSGLAGGSGELFF. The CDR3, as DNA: TGTGCCAGCAGCTCAGGACTAGCGGGTGGCAGTGGGGAGCTGTTTTTT.

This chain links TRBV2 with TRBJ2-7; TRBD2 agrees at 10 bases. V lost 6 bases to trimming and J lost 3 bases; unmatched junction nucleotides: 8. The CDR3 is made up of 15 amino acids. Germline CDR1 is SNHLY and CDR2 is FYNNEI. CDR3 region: CASRRWTSGGYEQYF. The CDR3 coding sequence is TGTGCCAGCAGGCGTTGGACTAGCGGAGGCTACGAGCAGTACTTC.

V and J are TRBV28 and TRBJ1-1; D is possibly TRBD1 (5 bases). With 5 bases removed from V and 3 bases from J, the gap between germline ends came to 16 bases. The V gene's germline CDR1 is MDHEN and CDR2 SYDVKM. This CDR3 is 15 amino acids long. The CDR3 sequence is CASSPSRDWDTEAFF. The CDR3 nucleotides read TGTGCCAGCAGTCCCTCTAGGGACTGGGACACTGAAGCTTTCTTT.

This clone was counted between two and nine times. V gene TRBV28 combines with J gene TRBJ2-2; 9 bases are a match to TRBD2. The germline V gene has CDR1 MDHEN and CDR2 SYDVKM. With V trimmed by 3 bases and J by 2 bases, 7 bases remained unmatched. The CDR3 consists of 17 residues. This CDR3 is CASSFELAGPNTGELFF. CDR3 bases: TGTGCCAGCAGTTTTGAGCTAGCGGGACCCAACACCGGGGAGCTGTTTTTT.

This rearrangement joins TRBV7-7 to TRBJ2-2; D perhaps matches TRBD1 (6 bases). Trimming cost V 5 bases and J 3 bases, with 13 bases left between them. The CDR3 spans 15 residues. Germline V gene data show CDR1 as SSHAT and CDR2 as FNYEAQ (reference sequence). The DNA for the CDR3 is TGTGCCAGCAGCCCTGACAGGAGAGACACCGGGGAGCTGTTTTTT. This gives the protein CASSPDRRDTGELFF.

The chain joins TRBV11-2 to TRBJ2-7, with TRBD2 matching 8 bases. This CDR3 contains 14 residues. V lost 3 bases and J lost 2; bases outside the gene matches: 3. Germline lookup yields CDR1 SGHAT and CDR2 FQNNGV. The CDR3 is CASSFELAAYEQYF. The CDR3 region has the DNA TGTGCCAGCAGCTTCGAACTAGCGGCCTACGAGCAGTACTTC.

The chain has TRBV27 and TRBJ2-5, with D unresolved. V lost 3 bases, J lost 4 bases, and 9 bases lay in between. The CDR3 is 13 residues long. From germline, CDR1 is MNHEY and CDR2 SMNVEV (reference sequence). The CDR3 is CASSFLRGETQYF. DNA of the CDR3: TGTGCCAGCAGTTTTTTGAGAGGAGAGACCCAGTACTTC.

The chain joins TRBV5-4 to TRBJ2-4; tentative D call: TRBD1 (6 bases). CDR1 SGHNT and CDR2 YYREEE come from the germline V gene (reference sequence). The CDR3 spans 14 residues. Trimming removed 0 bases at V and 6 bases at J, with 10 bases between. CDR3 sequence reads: CASSLAQGGNIQYF. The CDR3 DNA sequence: TGTGCCAGCAGCTTGGCACAGGGTGGAAACATTCAGTACTTC.

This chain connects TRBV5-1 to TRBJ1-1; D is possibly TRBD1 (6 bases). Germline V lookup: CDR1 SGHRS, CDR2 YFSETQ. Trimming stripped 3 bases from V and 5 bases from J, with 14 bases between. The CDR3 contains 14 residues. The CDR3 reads CASSSPGHGTEAFF. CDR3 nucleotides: TGCGCCAGCAGCTCCCCGGGACACGGGACTGAAGCTTTCTTT.